The 31 T cell receptor beta chains below come from one sample, sequenced in a study of blood T cell repertoires in COVID-19. Only in-frame clones appear in the TCRdb table, and some are missing; sequencing was by immunoSEQ multiplex PCR. The sample carries roughly 72,000 clones, 80% recorded once. The material sequenced was peripheral blood. These receptors originate from a man between 65 and 85 years old who had recovered from COVID-19.

The chain recombines TRBV6-5 with TRBJ1-2, with a possible D match to TRBD1 (6 bases). The V gene's germline CDR1 is MNHEY and CDR2 SVGAGI. The V gene lost 10 bases and the J gene lost 8 bases, with 14 bases spanning the gap. The CDR3 contains 11 residues. The CDR3 region is CAIHGGTGYTF. The CDR3 coding sequence is TGTGCCATTCACGGGGGGACAGGCTACACCTTC.

This clone is deemed medium-sized. V is TRBV27 and J is TRBJ2-7; 11 bases align to TRBD2. The CDR3 is 16 residues long. CDR1 MNHEY and CDR2 SMNVEV come from the germline V gene (reference sequence). With 4 bases clipped from V and 0 bases from J, the junction kept 5 bases outside the gene matches. The CDR3 here is CASSSGTSGFSYEQYF. CDR3 bases: TGTGCCAGCAGTTCAGGGACTAGCGGCTTCTCCTACGAGCAGTACTTC.

This clone was counted a single time. The V call is TRBV11-2, the J call TRBJ1-4, with 9 bases aligning to TRBD1. From germline, CDR1 is SGHAT and CDR2 FQNNGV. V lost 1 base and J lost 8; bases outside the gene matches: 5. CDR3 length: 15 amino acids. CDR3 nucleotide sequence: TGTGCCAGCAGCTTAGGGGGACAGGGTGAGGAAAAACTGTTTTTT. Translating it yields CASSLGGQGEEKLFF.

This chain connects TRBV2 to TRBJ1-2, with a possible D match to TRBD1 (6 bases). The CDR3 spans 13 residues. V shed 5 bases and J shed 7 bases, with 14 bases lying between them. In germline, CDR1 is SNHLY, CDR2 FYNNEI. Written as DNA, the CDR3 is TGTGCCAGCAGTCTTTCAGGGGTCCCTGGCTACACCTTC. Translated: CASSLSGVPGYTF.

The chain is built from TRBV6-6 and TRBJ2-7, with TRBD1 matching over 8 bases. The trim removed 6 bases at V and 5 bases at J, leaving 12 bases unmatched. The CDR3 sequence is 15 residues long. Germline V gene lookup returns CDR1 MNHNY and CDR2 SVGAGI (reference sequence). This CDR3 is CASRPQDRVNHEQYF. The CDR3 DNA reads as TGTGCCAGCAGACCTCAGGACAGGGTAAACCACGAGCAGTACTTC.

This clone appeared a few times. This chain links TRBV15 with TRBJ2-7; 11 positions agree with TRBD1. Trimming at V came to 1 base and at J to 2 bases, leaving 4 bases not matched to a gene. In germline, CDR1 is LNHNV, CDR2 YYDKDF (reference sequence). This CDR3 is built from 16 residues. The CDR3 is CATSRGGTGGTYEQYF. CDR3 in DNA: TGTGCCACCAGCAGAGGTGGGACAGGGGGAACCTACGAGCAGTACTTC.

There are a few counts of this clone. This sequence joins TRBV27 and TRBJ1-6; D perhaps matches TRBD1 (5 bases). V was pared by 2 bases and J by 7 bases, with 9 bases between. There are 14 residues in the CDR3. CDR1 and CDR2 (germline): MNHEY, SMNVEV (reference sequence). The CDR3 region is CASSLGGGNSPLHF. The DNA for the CDR3 is TGTGCCAGCAGTTTAGGTGGGGGGAATTCACCCCTCCACTTT.

CDR3 amino acids: CASSFAGAQIYTGELFF. The CDR3 DNA reads TGTGCCAGCAGCTTTGCGGGGGCCCAAATCTACACCGGGGAGCTGTTTTTT. The chain uses TRBV11-3 and TRBJ2-2; possible D gene TRBD2, 7 bases. This CDR3 is built from 17 residues. Germline CDR1 SGHNT, CDR2 YENEEA. Trimming removed 3 bases at V and 3 bases at J, with 17 bases between.

This chain joins TRBV25-1 and TRBJ2-1, with 7 bases matching TRBD1. Germline-derived CDR1 and CDR2 are MGHDK and SYGVNS. The CDR3 consists of 15 residues. Unmatched junction bases numbered 6, after V lost 3 bases and J lost 4 bases. CDR3 residues: CASSDEDRLYNEQFF. In DNA, the CDR3 is TGTGCCAGCAGTGACGAGGACAGGTTATACAATGAGCAGTTCTTC.

The table lists this clone with a few counts. The chain has TRBV7-2 and TRBJ2-5, with 11 bases aligning to TRBD1. The CDR3 is made up of 17 amino acids. Losses at the gene ends were 0 bases for V and 5 bases for J; bases not matched to a gene: 8. The germline CDR1 and CDR2 sequences are SGHTA and FQGNSA. The CDR3 coding sequence is TGTGCCAGCAGCTTAGCCTACAGGACAGGGGGCATCGAGACCCAGTACTTC. Encoded protein: CASSLAYRTGGIETQYF. The full variable domain, in which reference TRBV7-2 and TRBJ2-5 provide the parts outside the CDR3, is GAGVSQSPSNKVTEKGKDVELRCDPISGHTALYWYRQSLGQGLEFLIYFQGNSAPDKSGLPSDRFSAERTGGSVSTLTIQRTQQEDSAVYLCASSLAYRTGGIETQYFGPGTRLLVL.

The sample holds many counts of this clone. This rearrangement joins TRBV10-1 to TRBJ2-7, with TRBD1 identical over 7 bases. Germline-derived CDR1 and CDR2 are WNHNN and SYGVQD (reference sequence). CDR3 length: 14 amino acids. V lost 6 bases to trimming and J lost 5 bases; unmatched junction nucleotides: 10. CDR3 residues: CASSPDRVGDEQYF. For the CDR3, the DNA is TGCGCCAGCAGCCCCGACAGGGTAGGCGACGAGCAGTACTTC.

The chain is built from TRBV7-9 and TRBJ2-5, with 7 bases that match TRBD1. Germline V gene lookup returns CDR1 SEHNR and CDR2 FQNEAQ (reference sequence). V lost 1 base and J lost 1; bases outside the gene matches: 6. The CDR3 extends over 16 amino acids. The DNA of the CDR3 is TGTGCCAGCAGCTTAGGCCAGACAGGGATCCAAGAGACCCAGTACTTC. This codes for CASSLGQTGIQETQYF.

This chain uses TRBV7-2 with TRBJ1-1; no clear D gene. Germline V gene data show CDR1 as SGHTA and CDR2 as FQGNSA. This CDR3 has 13 residues. V lost 5 bases to trimming and J lost 5 bases, with 12 bases between them. The CDR3, as DNA: TGTGCCAGCAGCCCTCCTGGCGGGACTGAAGCTTTCTTT. Translating it yields CASSPPGGTEAFF.

The chain recombines TRBV2 with TRBJ1-1; possibly TRBD1 for D (6 bases). Germline CDR1 reads SNHLY; CDR2 reads FYNNEI. Trimming stripped 7 bases from V and 4 bases from J, with 16 bases between. The CDR3 totals 14 residues. CDR3 DNA sequence: TGTGCCAGCACTCCCGAGGGGGTTGGCACTGAAGCTTTCTTT. Its translation is CASTPEGVGTEAFF.

The J gene is TRBJ2-7, the V gene TRBV5-4, with 7 positions matching TRBD1. CDR1 and CDR2 from the germline V gene are SGHNT and YYREEE (reference sequence). V was clipped by 3 bases and J by 5 bases; unmatched bases: 8. The CDR3 is made up of 14 amino acids. CDR3 loop: CASSSARTGDEQYF. CDR3 nucleotide sequence: TGTGCCAGCAGCTCGGCCAGGACAGGCGACGAGCAGTACTTC.

The V gene is TRBV24-1, the J gene TRBJ2-7, with no clear D. V was shortened by 6 bases and J by 0 bases, with 11 bases between the two germline ends. Germline values: CDR1 KGHDR, CDR2 SFDVKD. The CDR3 runs to 14 residues. CDR3: CATSTSSGSYEQYF. The CDR3 nucleotides are TGTGCCACCAGTACGTCATCGGGCTCCTACGAGCAGTACTTC.

V and J are TRBV6-5 and TRBJ1-5; 9 nucleotides align to TRBD1. Trimming at V came to 3 bases and at J to 4 bases, leaving 7 bases not matched to a gene. The CDR3 has 16 residues. In germline, CDR1 is MNHEY, CDR2 SVGAGI. This chain's CDR3 is CASSYSSTGGNQPQHF. The CDR3 nucleotides read TGTGCCAGCAGTTATAGTTCGACAGGGGGGAATCAGCCCCAGCATTTT.

This clone was recorded only once. The genes are TRBV11-3 and TRBJ2-1, with D uncertain. Germline V CDR1 and CDR2: SGHNT, YENEEA. The CDR3 has 13 amino acids. V lost 1 base, J lost 5 bases, and 6 bases lay in between. The chain's CDR3 is CASSLGGHNEQFF. The CDR3 coding sequence is TGTGCCAGCAGCTTAGGAGGCCACAATGAGCAGTTCTTC.

V is TRBV6-2 or TRBV6-3 and J is TRBJ2-1; 8 bases align to TRBD1. Germline CDR1 is MNHEY and CDR2 is SVGEGT. The CDR3 spans 14 residues. V gave up 6 bases and J gave up 8 bases; unmatched junction bases: 9. The CDR3 spells CASSRGTGRDEQFF. In DNA form, the CDR3 reads TGTGCCAGCAGCCGTGGGACAGGTAGGGATGAGCAGTTCTTC.

Notes on this clone: The identical CDR3 is also encoded by other nucleotide sequences in the sample. The J gene is TRBJ2-7, the V gene TRBV27, with TRBD2 matching 10 bases. Germline V gene lookup returns CDR1 MNHEY and CDR2 SMNVEV (reference sequence). Losses at the gene ends were 5 bases for V and 6 bases for J; bases not matched to a gene: 4. The CDR3 runs to 13 residues. The CDR3 loop is CASSPSGRGEQYF. The DNA for the CDR3 is TGTGCCAGCAGTCCTAGCGGGAGAGGCGAGCAGTACTTC.

This chain connects TRBV2 to TRBJ2-7; weak D call: TRBD1 (6 bases). The germline V gene has CDR1 SNHLY and CDR2 FYNNEI. The germline V and J ends were trimmed by 0 bases and 4 bases, with 19 bases remaining between them. The CDR3 contains 17 residues. The CDR3 sequence is CASSEANPPGHPYEQYF. The CDR3 nucleotides read TGTGCCAGCAGTGAAGCCAACCCGCCGGGACATCCTTACGAGCAGTACTTC.

V gene TRBV24-1 combines with J gene TRBJ2-2; D unresolved. V was shortened by 5 bases and J by 0 bases, with 18 bases between the two germline ends. The CDR3 length is 18 residues. The germline CDR1 and CDR2 sequences are KGHDR and SFDVKD. CDR3 nucleotide sequence: TGTGCCACCAGTGGTGAGTTGGGCAGCCACCCGAACACCGGGGAGCTGTTTTTT. This translates into CATSGELGSHPNTGELFF.

Only a few counts were recorded for this clone. V usage is TRBV19 and J usage is TRBJ1-1; 8 bases line up with TRBD1. V was pared by 8 bases and J by 1 base, with 3 bases of the junction left unmatched. This CDR3 spans 13 amino acids. CDR1 LNHDA and CDR2 SQIVND come from the germline V gene (reference sequence). CDR3 in amino acids: CASGQGENTEAFF. CDR3 DNA: TGTGCCAGTGGACAGGGCGAGAACACTGAAGCTTTCTTT.

This clone was seen just once. The chain uses TRBV6-2 or TRBV6-3 and TRBJ2-2, with D possibly matching TRBD2 (6 bases). The CDR3 loop spans 14 amino acids. With 6 bases removed from V and 7 bases from J, the gap between germline ends came to 15 bases. In germline, CDR1 is MNHEY, CDR2 SVGEGT. The CDR3 region is CASSWGLILGELFF. In DNA form, the CDR3 reads TGTGCCAGCAGCTGGGGACTCATCCTCGGGGAGCTGTTTTTT.

The chain recombines TRBV28 with TRBJ2-7, with TRBD1 matching over 11 bases. The V gene's germline CDR1 is MDHEN and CDR2 SYDVKM. J gave up 3 bases and V 3 bases, and 13 bases lay outside the gene matches. This CDR3 contains 18 residues. CDR3 bases: TGTGCCAGCAGTTTCCTACCCGGACAGGGGGCCGTGGACTACGAGCAGTACTTC. It encodes CASSFLPGQGAVDYEQYF. Filled out from reference TRBV28 and TRBJ2-7, the complete variable domain reads DVKVTQSSRYLVKRTGEKVFLECVQDMDHENMFWYRQDPGLGLRLIYFSYDVKMKEKGDIPEGYSVSREKKERFSLILESASTNQTSMYLCASSFLPGQGAVDYEQYFGPGTRLTVT.

The chain combines TRBV6-6 with TRBJ2-7, with TRBD1 matching over 8 bases. Germline V lookup: CDR1 MNHNY, CDR2 SVGAGI (reference sequence). The CDR3 is 13 residues long. V lost 6 bases to trimming and J lost 4 bases; unmatched junction nucleotides: 5. CDR3 sequence: CASRRDRLYEQYF. CDR3 DNA: TGTGCCAGCAGACGGGACAGGTTGTACGAGCAGTACTTC.

The chain couples TRBV3-1 (or the pseudogene TRBV3-2) to TRBJ1-4, with 8 bases lining up with TRBD1. This CDR3 comprises 15 residues. V shed 2 bases, J shed 7 bases, and the junction held 6 bases outside the gene matches. Germline V gene data show CDR1 as LGHDT and CDR2 as YNNKEL (reference sequence). The CDR3 sequence: CASSQPGQAVEKLFF. The CDR3 nucleotides are TGTGCCAGCAGCCAACCGGGACAGGCGGTTGAAAAACTGTTTTTT.

The V gene is TRBV28, the J gene TRBJ1-3; 8 bases match TRBD1. Germline CDR1 MDHEN, CDR2 SYDVKM. The CDR3 sequence is 16 residues long. J gave up 6 bases and V 2 bases, and 9 bases lay outside the gene matches. CDR3 residues: CASSLRPGTGINTIYF. The CDR3 DNA follows: TGTGCCAGCAGTTTACGCCCCGGGACAGGAATAAACACCATATATTTT.

In its sample, this clone was seen once. The CDR3 protein is CASSRRTSGRWSGELFF. The CDR3 region has the DNA TGTGCCAGCAGCAGACGGACTAGCGGGAGGTGGTCCGGGGAGCTGTTTTTT. V and J are TRBV5-6 and TRBJ2-2, with 14 bases that match TRBD2. J lost 6 bases, V lost 4 bases, and 8 bases had no gene match. Germline lookup yields CDR1 SGHDT and CDR2 YYEEEE. CDR3 length: 17 residues.

This chain joins TRBV9 and TRBJ1-2, with 7 bases identical to TRBD1. After removal of 0 bases from V and 6 bases from J, the junction contained 8 bases not matched to a gene. The germline gives CDR1 SGDLS, CDR2 YYNGEE. CDR3 length: 15 residues. CDR3 amino acids: CASSVVPTGQDGYTF. CDR3 DNA: TGTGCCAGCAGCGTAGTCCCGACCGGACAGGATGGCTACACCTTC. The complete variable domain, with remaining parts taken from reference TRBV9 and TRBJ1-2, reads DSGVTQTPKHLITATGQRVTLRCSPRSGDLSVYWYQQSLDQGLQFLIQYYNGEERAKGNILERFSAQQFPDLHSELNLSSLELGDSALYFCASSVVPTGQDGYTFGSGTRLTVV.

This clone turned up a few times. V and J are TRBV2 and TRBJ2-1; D might be TRBD2 (6 bases). Germline CDR1 SNHLY, CDR2 FYNNEI. V gave up 7 bases and J gave up 2 bases, with 15 bases separating them. The CDR3 covers 15 residues. This CDR3 is CASTSRTTTYNEQFF. In DNA, the CDR3 is TGTGCCAGCACTTCACGGACTACTACCTACAATGAGCAGTTCTTC.